Below, one TCR beta chain is given with its context. As yet, its antigen is unknown. The method was immunoSEQ multiplex PCR; TCRdb's version includes in-frame clones alone and lacks a portion of them. Found here are about 100,000 clones, 80% to 90% of them singletons; the top ten hold under 2%. V shed 5 bases, J shed 1 base, and the junction held 9 bases outside the gene matches. This CDR3 has 18 residues. CDR1 LNHDA and CDR2 SQIVND come from the germline V gene (reference sequence). This sample stems from a study of OX40 agonist ivuxolimab in advanced cancers. General study points: The study found among the lowest clonal expansion in partial responders at 0.1-3.0 mg/kg.

Autoimmune disease history or systemic immunosuppression disqualified patients. Specimen: CD4+ or CD8+ T cells sorted from blood, collected in a trial of the OX40 agonist ivuxolimab. The clonotype originates from an adult with an advanced solid tumor such as melanoma, head and neck, liver or kidney cancer. The chain combines TRBV19 with TRBJ2-2, with TRBD2 matching 11 bases. The CDR3 here is CASSRSTSGTMNTGELFF. DNA of the CDR3: TGTGCCAGTAGTCGATCGACTAGCGGGACCATGAACACCGGGGAGCTGTTTTTT.